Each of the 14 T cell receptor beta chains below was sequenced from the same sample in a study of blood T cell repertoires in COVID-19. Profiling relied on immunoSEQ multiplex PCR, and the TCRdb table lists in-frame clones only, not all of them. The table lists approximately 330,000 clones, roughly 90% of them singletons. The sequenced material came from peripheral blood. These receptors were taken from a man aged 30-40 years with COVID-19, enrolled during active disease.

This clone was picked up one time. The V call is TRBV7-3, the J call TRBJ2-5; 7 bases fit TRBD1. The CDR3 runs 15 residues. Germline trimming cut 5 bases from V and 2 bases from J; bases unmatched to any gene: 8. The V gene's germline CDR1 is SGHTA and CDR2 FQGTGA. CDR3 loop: CASSLTGQVQETQYF. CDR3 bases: TGTGCCAGCAGCCTGACAGGGCAGGTACAAGAGACCCAGTACTTC. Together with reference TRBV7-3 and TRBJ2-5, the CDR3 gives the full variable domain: GAGVSQTPSNKVTEKGKYVELRCDPISGHTALYWYRQSLGQGPEFLIYFQGTGAADDSGLPNDRFFAVRPEGSVSTLKIQRTERGDSAVYLCASSLTGQVQETQYFGPGTRLLVL.

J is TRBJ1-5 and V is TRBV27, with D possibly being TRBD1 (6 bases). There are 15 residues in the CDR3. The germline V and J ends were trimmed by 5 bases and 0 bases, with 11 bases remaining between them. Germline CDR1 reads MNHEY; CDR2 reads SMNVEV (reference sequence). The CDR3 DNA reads TGTGCCAGCAGTCCGACAGGTTATAGCAATCAGCCCCAGCATTTT. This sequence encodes CASSPTGYSNQPQHF.

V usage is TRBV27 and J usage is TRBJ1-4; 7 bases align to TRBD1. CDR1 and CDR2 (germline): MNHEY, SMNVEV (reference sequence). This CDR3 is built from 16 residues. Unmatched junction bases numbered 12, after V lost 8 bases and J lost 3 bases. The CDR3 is CASCKYGTGANEKLFF. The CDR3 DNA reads TGTGCCAGCTGTAAATATGGTACAGGGGCTAATGAAAAACTGTTTTTT.

The CDR3 loop reads CASSLWGTSSYNEQFF. For the CDR3, the DNA is TGTGCCAGCAGTTTATGGGGGACTAGCTCCTACAATGAGCAGTTCTTC. This chain connects TRBV28 to TRBJ2-1, with 8 nucleotides matching TRBD2. This CDR3 contains 16 residues. Looked up from germline, CDR1 is MDHEN and CDR2 is SYDVKM. The J segment lost 0 bases and the V segment lost 0 bases, leaving 1 base of the junction unmatched.

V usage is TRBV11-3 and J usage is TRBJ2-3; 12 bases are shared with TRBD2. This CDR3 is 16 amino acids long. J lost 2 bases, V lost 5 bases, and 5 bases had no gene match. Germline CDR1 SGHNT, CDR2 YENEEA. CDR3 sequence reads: CASSRRTSGITDTQYF. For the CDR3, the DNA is TGTGCCAGCAGCCGCCGGACTAGCGGGATCACAGATACGCAGTATTTT.

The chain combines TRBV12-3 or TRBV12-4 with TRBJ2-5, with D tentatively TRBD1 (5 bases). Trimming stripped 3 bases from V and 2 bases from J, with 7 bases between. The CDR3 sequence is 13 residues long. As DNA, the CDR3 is TGTGCCAGCAGTTTGACAGTACAAGAGACCCAGTACTTC. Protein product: CASSLTVQETQYF.

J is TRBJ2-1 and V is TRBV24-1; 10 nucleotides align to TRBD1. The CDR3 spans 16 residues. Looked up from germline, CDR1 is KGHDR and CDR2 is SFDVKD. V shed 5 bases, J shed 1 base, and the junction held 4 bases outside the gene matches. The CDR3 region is CATSVRDRGSYNEQFF. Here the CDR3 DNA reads TGTGCCACCAGTGTCAGGGACAGGGGTTCCTACAATGAGCAGTTCTTC.

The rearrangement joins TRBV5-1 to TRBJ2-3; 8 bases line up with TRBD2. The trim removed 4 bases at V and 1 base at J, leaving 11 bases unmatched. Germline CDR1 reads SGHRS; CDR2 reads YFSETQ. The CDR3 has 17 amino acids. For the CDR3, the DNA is TGCGCCAGCAGCCAAAATCCGGGGGGGCGAGGCACAGATACGCAGTATTTT. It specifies CASSQNPGGRGTDTQYF.

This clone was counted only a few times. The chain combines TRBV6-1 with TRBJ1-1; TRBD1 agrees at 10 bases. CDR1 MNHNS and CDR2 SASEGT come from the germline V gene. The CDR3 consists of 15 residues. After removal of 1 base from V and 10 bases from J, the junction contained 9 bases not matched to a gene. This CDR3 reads CASSEGVGDRGIAFF. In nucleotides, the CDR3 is TGTGCCAGCAGTGAAGGAGTAGGGGACAGGGGAATAGCTTTCTTT.

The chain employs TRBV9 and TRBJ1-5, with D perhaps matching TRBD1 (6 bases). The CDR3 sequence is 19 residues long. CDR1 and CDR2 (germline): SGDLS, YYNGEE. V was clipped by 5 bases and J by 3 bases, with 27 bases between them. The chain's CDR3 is CASRSSVGGPLKHNQPQHF. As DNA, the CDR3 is TGTGCCAGCAGAAGTAGTGTGGGGGGGCCCCTCAAGCACAATCAGCCCCAGCATTTT.

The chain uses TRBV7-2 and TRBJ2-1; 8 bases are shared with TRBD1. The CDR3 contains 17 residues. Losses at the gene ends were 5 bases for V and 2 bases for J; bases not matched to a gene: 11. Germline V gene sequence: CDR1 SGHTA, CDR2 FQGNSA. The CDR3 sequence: CASSVGQALRPYNEQFF. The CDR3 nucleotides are TGTGCCAGCAGCGTGGGACAGGCACTAAGACCCTACAATGAGCAGTTCTTC.

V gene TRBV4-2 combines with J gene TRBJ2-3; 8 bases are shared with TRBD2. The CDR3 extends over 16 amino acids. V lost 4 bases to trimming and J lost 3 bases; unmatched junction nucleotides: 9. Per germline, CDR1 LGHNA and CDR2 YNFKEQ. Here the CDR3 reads CASSRGERGWTDTQYF. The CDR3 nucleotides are TGTGCCAGCAGCCGAGGTGAGCGGGGGTGGACAGATACGCAGTATTTT.

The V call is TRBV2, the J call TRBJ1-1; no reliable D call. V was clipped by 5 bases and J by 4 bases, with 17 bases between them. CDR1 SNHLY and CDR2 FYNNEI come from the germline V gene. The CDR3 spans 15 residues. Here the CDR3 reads CASSLGRPIGTEAFF. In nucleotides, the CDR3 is TGTGCCAGCAGTTTGGGCAGGCCAATTGGCACTGAAGCTTTCTTT. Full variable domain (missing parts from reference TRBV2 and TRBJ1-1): EPEVTQTPSHQVTQMGQEVILRCVPISNHLYFYWYRQILGQKVEFLVSFYNNEISEKSEIFDDQFSVERPDGSNFTLKIRSTKLEDSAMYFCASSLGRPIGTEAFFGQGTRLTVV.

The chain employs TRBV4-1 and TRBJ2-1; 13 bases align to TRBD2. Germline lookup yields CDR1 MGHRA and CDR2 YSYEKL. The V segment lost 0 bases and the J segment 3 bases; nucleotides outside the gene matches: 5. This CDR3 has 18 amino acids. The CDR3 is CASSQDRTSGSLYNEQFF. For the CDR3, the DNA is TGCGCCAGCAGCCAAGATAGGACTAGCGGGAGTCTCTACAATGAGCAGTTCTTC.